The 2 T cell receptor beta chains in this list originate from one sample, sequenced in a study of cytomegalovirus exposure and HLA in healthy donors. PCR primers comprised 60 Vbeta and 13 Jbeta primers. Produced via immunoSEQ multiplex PCR; TCRdb's table is partial and in-frame only. The sample includes about 120,000 clones, roughly 82% of them seen just once. The sequencing sample was made of PBMCs. The origin of the receptors is a woman between 40 and 55 years old in good health and CMV-seropositive.

V usage is TRBV13 and J usage is TRBJ2-2, with a weak D call TRBD1 (6 bases). The CDR3 contains 16 residues. Germline loops: CDR1 PRHDT, CDR2 FYEKMQ (reference sequence). The germline V and J ends were trimmed by 3 bases and 6 bases, with 17 bases remaining between them. CDR3 sequence reads: CASSFRQGRGAGELFF. DNA of the CDR3: TGTGCCAGCAGCTTCCGACAAGGCAGGGGCGCCGGGGAGCTGTTTTTT.

The chain links TRBV28 to TRBJ1-4, with D possibly TRBD1 on 6 matching bases. CDR1 is MDHEN and CDR2 is SYDVKM in the germline V gene. Trimming shortened V by 10 bases and J by 8 bases, and 14 bases separated the two germline ends. The CDR3 covers 12 residues. The CDR3 here is CATIKDSEKLFF. CDR3 in DNA: TGTGCCACCATCAAGGACAGCGAAAAACTGTTTTTT.